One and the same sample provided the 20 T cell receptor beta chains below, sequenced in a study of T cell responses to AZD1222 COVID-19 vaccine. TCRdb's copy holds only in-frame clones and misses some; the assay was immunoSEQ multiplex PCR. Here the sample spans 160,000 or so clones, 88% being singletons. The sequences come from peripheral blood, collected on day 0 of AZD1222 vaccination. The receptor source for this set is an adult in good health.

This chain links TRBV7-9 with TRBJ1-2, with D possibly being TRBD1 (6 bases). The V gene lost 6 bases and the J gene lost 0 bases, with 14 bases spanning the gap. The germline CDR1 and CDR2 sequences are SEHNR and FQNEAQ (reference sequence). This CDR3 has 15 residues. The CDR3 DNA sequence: TGTGCCAGCAGAGGGGGGCAACCCTCTAACTATGGCTACACCTTC. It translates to CASRGGQPSNYGYTF.

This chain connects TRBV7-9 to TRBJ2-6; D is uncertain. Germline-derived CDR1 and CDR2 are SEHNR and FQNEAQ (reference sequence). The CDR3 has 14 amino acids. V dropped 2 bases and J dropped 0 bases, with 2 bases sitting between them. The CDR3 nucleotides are TGTGCCAGCAGCTTACACTCTGGGGCCAACGTCCTGACTTTC. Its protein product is CASSLHSGANVLTF.

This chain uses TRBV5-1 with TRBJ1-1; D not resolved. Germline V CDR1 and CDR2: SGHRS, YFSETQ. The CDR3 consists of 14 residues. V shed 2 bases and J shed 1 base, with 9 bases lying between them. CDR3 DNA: TGCGCCAGCAGCTTACGGGAGGGGAACACTGAAGCTTTCTTT. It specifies CASSLREGNTEAFF.

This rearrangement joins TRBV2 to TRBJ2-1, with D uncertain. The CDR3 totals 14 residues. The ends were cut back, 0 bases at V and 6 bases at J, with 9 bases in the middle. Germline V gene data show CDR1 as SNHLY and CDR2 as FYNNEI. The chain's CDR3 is CASSEAQLVNEQFF. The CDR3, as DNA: TGTGCCAGCAGTGAAGCGCAATTAGTCAATGAGCAGTTCTTC.

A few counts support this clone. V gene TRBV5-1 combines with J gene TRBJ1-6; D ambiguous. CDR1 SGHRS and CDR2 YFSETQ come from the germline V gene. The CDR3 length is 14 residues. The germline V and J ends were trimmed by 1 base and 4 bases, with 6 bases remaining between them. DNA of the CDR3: TGCGCCAGCAGCTTGCAACAATATAATTCACCCCTCCACTTT. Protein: CASSLQQYNSPLHF.

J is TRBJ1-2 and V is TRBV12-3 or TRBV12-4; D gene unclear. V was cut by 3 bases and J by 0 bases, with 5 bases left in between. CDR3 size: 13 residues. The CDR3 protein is CASSLPTNYGYTF. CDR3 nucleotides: TGTGCCAGCAGTTTGCCCACTAACTATGGCTACACCTTC.

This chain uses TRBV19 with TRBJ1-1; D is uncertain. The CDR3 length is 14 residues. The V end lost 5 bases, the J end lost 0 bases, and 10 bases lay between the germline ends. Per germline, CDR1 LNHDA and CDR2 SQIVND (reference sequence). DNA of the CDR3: TGTGCCAGTAGTCGGGAAGGTTTGAACACTGAAGCTTTCTTT. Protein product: CASSREGLNTEAFF.

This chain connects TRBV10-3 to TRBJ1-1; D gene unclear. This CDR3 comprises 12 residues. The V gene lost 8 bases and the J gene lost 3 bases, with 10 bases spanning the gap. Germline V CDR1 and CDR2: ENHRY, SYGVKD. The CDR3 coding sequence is TGTGCCATCGGTAGCATGGACACTGAAGCTTTCTTT. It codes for CAIGSMDTEAFF.

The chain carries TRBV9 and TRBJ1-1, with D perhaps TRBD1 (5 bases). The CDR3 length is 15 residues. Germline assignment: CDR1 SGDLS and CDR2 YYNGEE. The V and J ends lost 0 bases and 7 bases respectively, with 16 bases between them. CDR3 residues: CASSVVAGAVGEAFF. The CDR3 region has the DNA TGTGCCAGCAGCGTAGTTGCCGGGGCGGTAGGTGAAGCTTTCTTT.

CDR3 sequence (DNA): TGTGCCAGCAGCTTGCCAGAGGCTCGTAGATCTTTCTTT. Its protein is CASSLPEARRSFF. The chain links TRBV5-4 to TRBJ1-1, with unresolved D. Germline V gives CDR1 SGHNT, CDR2 YYREEE (reference sequence). This CDR3 contains 13 residues. With 1 base removed from V and 12 bases from J, the gap between germline ends came to 16 bases.

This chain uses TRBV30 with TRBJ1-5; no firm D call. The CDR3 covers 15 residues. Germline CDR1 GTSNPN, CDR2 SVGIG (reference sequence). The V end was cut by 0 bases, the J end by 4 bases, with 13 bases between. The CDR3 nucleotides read TGTGCCTGGAGTGTAGGGTCCTCTGGGAATCAGCCCCAGCATTTT. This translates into CAWSVGSSGNQPQHF.

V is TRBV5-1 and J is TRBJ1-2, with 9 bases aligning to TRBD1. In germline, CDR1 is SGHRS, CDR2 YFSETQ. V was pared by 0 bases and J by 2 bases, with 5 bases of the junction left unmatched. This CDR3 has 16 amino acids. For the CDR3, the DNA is TGCGCCAGCAGCTTGGACACTACAGGGGGCAACTATGGCTACACCTTC. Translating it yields CASSLDTTGGNYGYTF.

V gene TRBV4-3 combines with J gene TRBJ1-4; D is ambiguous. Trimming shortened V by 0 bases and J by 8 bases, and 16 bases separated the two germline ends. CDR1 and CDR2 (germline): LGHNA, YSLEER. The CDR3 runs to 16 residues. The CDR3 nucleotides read TGCGCCAGCAGCCAAGAGGGCGAAGCTATGGGGGAAAAACTGTTTTTT. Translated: CASSQEGEAMGEKLFF.

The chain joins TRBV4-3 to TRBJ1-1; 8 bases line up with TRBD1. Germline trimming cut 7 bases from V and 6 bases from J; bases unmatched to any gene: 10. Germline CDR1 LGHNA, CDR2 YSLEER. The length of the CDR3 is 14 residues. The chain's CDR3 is CASTSGQEEAEAFF. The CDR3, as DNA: TGCGCCAGCACCTCGGGACAGGAGGAGGCTGAAGCTTTCTTT.

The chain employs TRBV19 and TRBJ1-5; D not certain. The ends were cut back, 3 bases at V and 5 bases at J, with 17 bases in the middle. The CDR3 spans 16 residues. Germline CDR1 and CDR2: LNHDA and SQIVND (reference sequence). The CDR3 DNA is TGTGCCAGTAGTATTTCAGCGGGGAGCAGTTATCAGCCCCAGCATTTT. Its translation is CASSISAGSSYQPQHF.

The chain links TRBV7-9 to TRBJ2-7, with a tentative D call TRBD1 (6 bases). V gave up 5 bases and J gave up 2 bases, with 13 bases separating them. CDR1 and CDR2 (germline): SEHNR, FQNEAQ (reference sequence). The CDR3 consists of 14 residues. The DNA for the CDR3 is TGTGCCAGCAGCGCACAGGGTAGGGCCTACGAGCAGTACTTC. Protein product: CASSAQGRAYEQYF.

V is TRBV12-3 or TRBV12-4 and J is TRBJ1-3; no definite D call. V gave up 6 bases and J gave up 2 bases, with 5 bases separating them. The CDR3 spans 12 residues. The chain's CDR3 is CASRAPGNTIYF. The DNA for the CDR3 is TGTGCCAGCAGAGCCCCTGGAAACACCATATATTTT.

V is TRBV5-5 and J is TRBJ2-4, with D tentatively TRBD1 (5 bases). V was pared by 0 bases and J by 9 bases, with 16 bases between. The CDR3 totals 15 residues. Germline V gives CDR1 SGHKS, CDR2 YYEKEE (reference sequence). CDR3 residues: CASSLEPTVDSIQYF. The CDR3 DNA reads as TGTGCCAGCAGCTTGGAGCCGACAGTAGATAGCATTCAGTACTTC.

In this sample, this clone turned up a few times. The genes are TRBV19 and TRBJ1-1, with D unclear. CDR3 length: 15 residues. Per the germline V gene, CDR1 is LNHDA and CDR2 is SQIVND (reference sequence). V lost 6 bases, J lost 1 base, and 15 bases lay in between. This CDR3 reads CASRKRVEQNTEAFF. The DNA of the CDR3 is TGTGCCAGTAGAAAACGGGTCGAACAGAACACTGAAGCTTTCTTT.

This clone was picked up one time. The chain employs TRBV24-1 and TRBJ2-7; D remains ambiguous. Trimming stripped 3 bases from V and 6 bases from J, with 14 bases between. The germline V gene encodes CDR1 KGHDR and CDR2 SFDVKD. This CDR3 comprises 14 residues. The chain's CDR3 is CATSDPGPLSEQYF. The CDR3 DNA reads TGTGCCACCAGTGATCCCGGGCCCCTAAGCGAGCAGTACTTC.